This T cell receptor (beta chain) was found in a study of vaccination effects on CD4 cells after COVID-19. Study context: All participants had two doses of either the BNT162b2 or mRNA-1273 vaccine.

Some clones are missing from TCRdb's copy, which holds only in-frame ones; the method was immunoSEQ multiplex PCR. The repertoire holds 35,000 to 55,000 clones, with 65% to 70% as singletons. Turning to this clone: Antigen unknown.

Peptide-pool stimulation followed by sequencing identified expanded antigen-specific CD4+ clonotypes in the ViraFEST assay. Researchers isolated CD4+ T cells once approximately 10 days of culture had elapsed. This individual tested PCR-positive for SARS-CoV-2 infection between March and December 2020. The receptor was isolated from a human donor who had a prior SARS-CoV-2 infection. Sequencing was performed on CD4+ T cells from PBMCs cultured with a peptide pool, taken before COVID-19 vaccination.

The CDR3 DNA is TGTGCCAGCAGCTTTGCGGTAAACACCGGGGAGCTGTTTTTT. Its translation: CASSFAVNTGELFF. The gene calls are TRBV11-3 and TRBJ2-2, with D hard to call. With 3 bases removed from V and 2 bases from J, the gap between germline ends came to 7 bases. This CDR3 region has 14 residues. The V gene's germline CDR1 is SGHNT and CDR2 YENEEA.